This is a list of T cell receptor beta chains from one sample in a study of blood T cell repertoires in COVID-19. The repertoire was sequenced with immunoSEQ multiplex PCR; TCRdb's copy has only in-frame clones and lacks some. Altogether 45,000 to 55,000 clones are present, roughly four fifths being singletons, with the ten largest covering around 7%. Sequencing was done on a sample of peripheral blood. The receptors were gathered from a man between 60 and 75 years old with active COVID-19. CDR3s include the opening cysteine and the closing phenylalanine or tryptophan. The D gene is left open where the match is weak. Size tells how often a clone was seen (once, few, many) or the class of an expanded clone, and some rows leave it out.

TRBD1	TRBV27	TRBJ1-6	.	CASSLDRVSPLHF	TGTGCCAGCAGTTTAGACAGGGTTTCACCCCTCCACTTT
TRBD1	TRBV27	TRBJ1-3	.	CASRGQTGSGNTIYF	TGTGCCAGCAGGGGACAGACAGGGTCTGGAAACACCATATATTTT
.	TRBV11-2	TRBJ2-3	.	CASSLDSYTDTQYF	TGTGCCAGCAGCTTAGACTCCTACACAGATACGCAGTATTTT
TRBD1	TRBV6-6	TRBJ1-2	once	CASSLGTGSQWGYTF	TGTGCCAGCAGCCTAGGGACAGGGAGTCAGTGGGGCTACACCTTC
.	TRBV24-1	TRBJ2-1	.	CATSDSSGYEQFF	TGTGCCACCAGTGATTCTTCAGGGTATGAGCAGTTCTTC
.	TRBV19	TRBJ2-1	.	CASSLGVAGNEQFF	TGTGCCAGTAGTCTTGGTGTTGCGGGCAATGAGCAGTTCTTC
TRBD1	TRBV28	TRBJ2-3	once	CASRRDRVRDTQYF	TGTGCCAGCAGGAGGGACAGGGTAAGGGATACGCAGTATTTT
TRBD2	TRBV28	TRBJ2-2	.	CAGARGGQIGELFF	TGTGCCGGGGCTCGGGGGGGCCAAATCGGGGAGCTGTTTTTT
.	TRBV5-1	TRBJ2-3	.	CASSLGGKTTDTQYF	TGCGCCAGCAGCTTGGGAGGAAAGACCACAGATACGCAGTATTTT
TRBD2	TRBV6-1	TRBJ2-5	.	CASSGLSGRVKETQYF	TGTGCCAGCAGTGGTTTGAGCGGGAGGGTAAAAGAGACCCAGTACTTC
TRBD1	TRBV5-4	TRBJ2-5	.	CASAPPGQEIETQYF	TGTGCCAGCGCTCCTCCGGGACAGGAGATTGAGACCCAGTACTTC
.	TRBV9	TRBJ1-2	few	CASSASARGRDYGYTF	TGTGCCAGCAGCGCATCCGCCAGGGGAAGGGACTATGGCTACACCTTC